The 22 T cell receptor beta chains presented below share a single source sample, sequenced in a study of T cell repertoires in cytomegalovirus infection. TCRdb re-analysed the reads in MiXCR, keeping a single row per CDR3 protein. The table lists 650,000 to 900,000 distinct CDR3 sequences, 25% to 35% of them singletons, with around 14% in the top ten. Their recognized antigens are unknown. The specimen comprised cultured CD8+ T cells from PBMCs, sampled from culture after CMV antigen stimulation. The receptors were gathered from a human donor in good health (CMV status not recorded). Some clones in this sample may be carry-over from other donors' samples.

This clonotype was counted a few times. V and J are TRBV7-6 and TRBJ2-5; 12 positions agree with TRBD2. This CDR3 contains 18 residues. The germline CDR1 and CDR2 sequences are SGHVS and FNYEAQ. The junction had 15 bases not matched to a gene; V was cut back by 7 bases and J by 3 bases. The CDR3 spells CASIHSPRTSGVKETQYF. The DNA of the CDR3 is TGTGCCAGCATCCATTCCCCTAGGACTAGCGGGGTAAAAGAGACCCAGTACTTC.

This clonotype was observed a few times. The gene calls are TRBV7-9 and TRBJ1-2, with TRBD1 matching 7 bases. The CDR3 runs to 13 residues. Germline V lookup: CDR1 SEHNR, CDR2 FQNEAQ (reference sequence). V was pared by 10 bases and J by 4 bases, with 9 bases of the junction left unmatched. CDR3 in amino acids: CATRGGVSYGYTF. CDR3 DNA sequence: TGTGCCACCAGGGGGGGGGTGAGCTATGGCTACACCTTC.

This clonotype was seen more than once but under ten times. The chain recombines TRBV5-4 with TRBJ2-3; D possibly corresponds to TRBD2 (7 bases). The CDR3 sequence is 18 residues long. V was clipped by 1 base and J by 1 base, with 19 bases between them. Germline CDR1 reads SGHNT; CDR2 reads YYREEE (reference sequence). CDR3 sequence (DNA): TGTGCCAGCAGCTTGATGCCCCGCCGGGGGGCCCGCACAGATACGCAGTATTTT. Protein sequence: CASSLMPRRGARTDTQYF.

The CDR3 coding sequence is TGTGCCAGCACCCCGAGCGGGACACATGATGGCTACACCTTC. Translating it yields CASTPSGTHDGYTF. The chain carries TRBV12-3 or TRBV12-4 and TRBJ1-2; possibly TRBD1 for D (6 bases). This CDR3 comprises 14 residues. V lost 7 bases and J lost 6, with 18 bases in between.

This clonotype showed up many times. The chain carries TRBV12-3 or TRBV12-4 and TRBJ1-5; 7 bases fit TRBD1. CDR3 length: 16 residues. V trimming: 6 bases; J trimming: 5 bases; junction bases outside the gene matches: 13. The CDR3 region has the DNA TGTGCCAGCAGAATAGATCAGGGGGGCAAAGATCAGCCCCAGCATTTT. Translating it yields CASRIDQGGKDQPQHF.

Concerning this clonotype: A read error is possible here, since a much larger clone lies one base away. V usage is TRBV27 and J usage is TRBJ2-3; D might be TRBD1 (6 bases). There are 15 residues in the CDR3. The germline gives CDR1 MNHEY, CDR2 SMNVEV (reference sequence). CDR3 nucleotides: TGTGCCGGCAGTTTACCAGGGGCGTTCGGAGATACGCAGTATTTT. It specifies CAGSLPGAFGDTQYF.

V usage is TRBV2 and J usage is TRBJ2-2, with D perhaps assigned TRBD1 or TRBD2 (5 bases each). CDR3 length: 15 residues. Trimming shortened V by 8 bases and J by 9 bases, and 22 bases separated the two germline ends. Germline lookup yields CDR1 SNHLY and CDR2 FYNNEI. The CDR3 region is CASGPGRRGDRELFF. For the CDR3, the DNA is TGTGCCAGCGGCCCGGGGCGCCGTGGAGACCGGGAGCTGTTTTTT.

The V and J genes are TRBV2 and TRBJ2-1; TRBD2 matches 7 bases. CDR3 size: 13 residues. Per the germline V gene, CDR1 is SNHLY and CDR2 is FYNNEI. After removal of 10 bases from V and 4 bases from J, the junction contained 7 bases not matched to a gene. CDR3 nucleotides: TGTGCCACAGAGGGGCGGGGGTACAATGAGCAGTTCTTC. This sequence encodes CATEGRGYNEQFF.

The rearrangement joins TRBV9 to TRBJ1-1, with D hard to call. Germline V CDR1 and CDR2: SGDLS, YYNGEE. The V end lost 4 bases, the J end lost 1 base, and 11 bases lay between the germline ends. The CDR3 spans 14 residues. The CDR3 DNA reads TGTGCCAGCAGCCCTCGATCCGGGAACACTGAAGCTTTCTTT. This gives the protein CASSPRSGNTEAFF.

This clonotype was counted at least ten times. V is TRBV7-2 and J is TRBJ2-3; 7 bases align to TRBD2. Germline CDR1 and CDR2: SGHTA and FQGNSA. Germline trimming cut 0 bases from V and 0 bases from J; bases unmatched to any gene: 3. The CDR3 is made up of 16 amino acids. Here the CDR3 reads CASSLAGRASTDTQYF. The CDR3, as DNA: TGTGCCAGCAGCTTAGCAGGGAGGGCCAGCACAGATACGCAGTATTTT. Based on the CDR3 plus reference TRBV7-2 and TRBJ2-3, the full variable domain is GAGVSQSPSNKVTEKGKDVELRCDPISGHTALYWYRQSLGQGLEFLIYFQGNSAPDKSGLPSDRFSAERTGGSVSTLTIQRTQQEDSAVYLCASSLAGRASTDTQYFGPGTRLTVL.

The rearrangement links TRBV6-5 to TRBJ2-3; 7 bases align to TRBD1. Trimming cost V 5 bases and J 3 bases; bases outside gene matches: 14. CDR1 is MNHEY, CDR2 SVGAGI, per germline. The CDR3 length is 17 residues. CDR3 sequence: CASSSALQGKETDTQYF. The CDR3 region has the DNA TGTGCCAGCAGTAGCGCCCTACAGGGGAAAGAGACAGATACGCAGTATTTT.

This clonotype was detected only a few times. The chain's CDR3 is CASTLLRTYLNTEAFF. Here the CDR3 DNA reads TGTGCCAGCACCCTATTGCGGACGTACTTGAACACTGAAGCTTTCTTT. The gene calls are TRBV6-6 and TRBJ1-1; D gene unclear. This CDR3 is built from 16 residues. The germline gives CDR1 MNHNY, CDR2 SVGAGI (reference sequence). V shed 7 bases and J shed 0 bases, with 18 bases lying between them.

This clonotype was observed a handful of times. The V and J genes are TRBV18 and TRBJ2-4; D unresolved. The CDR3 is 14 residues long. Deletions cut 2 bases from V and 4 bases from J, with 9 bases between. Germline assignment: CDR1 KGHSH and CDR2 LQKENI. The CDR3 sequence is CASSPSPSKNIQYF. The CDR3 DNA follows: TGTGCCAGCTCACCATCCCCCAGTAAAAACATTCAGTACTTC.

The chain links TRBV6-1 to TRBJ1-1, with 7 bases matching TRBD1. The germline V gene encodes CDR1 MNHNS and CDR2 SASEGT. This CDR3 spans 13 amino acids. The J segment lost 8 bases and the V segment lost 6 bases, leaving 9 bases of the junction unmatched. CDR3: CASRYRTGFEAFF. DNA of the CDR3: TGTGCCAGCAGGTACCGGACAGGATTCGAAGCTTTCTTT.

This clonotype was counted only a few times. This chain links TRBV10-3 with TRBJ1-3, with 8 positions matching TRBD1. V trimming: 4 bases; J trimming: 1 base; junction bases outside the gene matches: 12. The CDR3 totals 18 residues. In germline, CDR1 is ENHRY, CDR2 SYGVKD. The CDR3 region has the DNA TGTGCCATCAGTGGGACACAGACAGGGGCGGTTTCTGGAAACACCATATATTTT. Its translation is CAISGTQTGAVSGNTIYF.

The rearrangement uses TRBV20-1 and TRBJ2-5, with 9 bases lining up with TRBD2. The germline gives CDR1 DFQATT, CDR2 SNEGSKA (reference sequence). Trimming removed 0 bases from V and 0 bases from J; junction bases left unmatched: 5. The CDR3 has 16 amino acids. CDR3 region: CSARDPSGGYQETQYF. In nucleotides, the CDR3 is TGCAGTGCTAGAGATCCCAGCGGGGGGTACCAAGAGACCCAGTACTTC.

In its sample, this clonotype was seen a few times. The DNA for the CDR3 is TGTGCCAGCAGTTCCTTTCGCATAGGGGATAAGGCCGGGGAGCTGTTTTTT. As protein: CASSSFRIGDKAGELFF. The chain couples TRBV28 to TRBJ2-2; D may be TRBD1 (5 bases). Trimming stripped 4 bases from V and 6 bases from J, with 21 bases between. The CDR3 contains 17 residues. Germline CDR1 is MDHEN and CDR2 is SYDVKM.

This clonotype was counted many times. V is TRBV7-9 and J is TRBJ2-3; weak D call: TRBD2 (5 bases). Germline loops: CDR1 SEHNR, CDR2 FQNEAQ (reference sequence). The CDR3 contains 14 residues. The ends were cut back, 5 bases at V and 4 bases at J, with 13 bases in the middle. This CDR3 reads CASSHSLGPDTQYF. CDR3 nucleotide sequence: TGTGCCAGCAGCCATTCACTAGGGCCAGATACGCAGTATTTT.

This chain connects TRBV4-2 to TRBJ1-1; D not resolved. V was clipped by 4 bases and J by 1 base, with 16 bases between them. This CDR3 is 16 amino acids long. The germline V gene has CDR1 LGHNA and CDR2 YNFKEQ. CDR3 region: CASSLSPTPGNTEAFF. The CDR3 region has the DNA TGTGCCAGCAGCCTTTCCCCCACCCCAGGGAACACTGAAGCTTTCTTT.

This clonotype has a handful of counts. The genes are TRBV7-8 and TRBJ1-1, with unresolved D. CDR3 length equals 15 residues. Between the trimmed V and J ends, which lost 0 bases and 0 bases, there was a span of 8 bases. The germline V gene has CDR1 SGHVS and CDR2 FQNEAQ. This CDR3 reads CASSLAALMNTEAFF. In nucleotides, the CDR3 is TGTGCCAGCAGCTTAGCCGCCCTAATGAACACTGAAGCTTTCTTT.

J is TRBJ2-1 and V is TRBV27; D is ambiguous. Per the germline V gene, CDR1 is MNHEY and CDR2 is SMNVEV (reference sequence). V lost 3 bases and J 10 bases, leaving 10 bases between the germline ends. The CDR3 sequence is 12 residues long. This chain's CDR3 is CASSLTTDEQFF. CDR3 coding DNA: TGTGCCAGCAGTTTGACGACGGACGAGCAGTTCTTC.

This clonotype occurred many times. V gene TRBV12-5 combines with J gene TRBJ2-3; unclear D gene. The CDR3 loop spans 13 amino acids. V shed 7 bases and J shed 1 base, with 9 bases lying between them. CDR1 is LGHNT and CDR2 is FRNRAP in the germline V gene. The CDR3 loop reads CASAPHGTDTQYF. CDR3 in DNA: TGTGCTAGTGCCCCCCACGGCACAGATACGCAGTATTTT.